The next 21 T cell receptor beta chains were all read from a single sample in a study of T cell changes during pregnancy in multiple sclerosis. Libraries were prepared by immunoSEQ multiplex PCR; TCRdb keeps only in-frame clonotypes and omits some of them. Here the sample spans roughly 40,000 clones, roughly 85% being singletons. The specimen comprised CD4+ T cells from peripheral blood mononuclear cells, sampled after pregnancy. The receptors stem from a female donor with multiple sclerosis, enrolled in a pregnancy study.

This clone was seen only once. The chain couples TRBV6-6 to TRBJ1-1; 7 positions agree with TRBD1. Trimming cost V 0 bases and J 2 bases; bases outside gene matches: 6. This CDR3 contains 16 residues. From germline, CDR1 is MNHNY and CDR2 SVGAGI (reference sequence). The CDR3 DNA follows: TGTGCCAGCAGTTACTCGATACAGGGGACTAACACTGAAGCTTTCTTT. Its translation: CASSYSIQGTNTEAFF.

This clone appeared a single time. In DNA form, the CDR3 reads TGTGCCAGCTCAGTGGGACCGGGACACCACATGAACACTGAAGCTTTCTTT. Its protein is CASSVGPGHHMNTEAFF. The chain is built from TRBV18 and TRBJ1-1; tentative D call: TRBD1 (6 bases). In germline, CDR1 is KGHSH, CDR2 LQKENI. V lost 5 bases and J lost 0, with 19 bases in between. This CDR3 has 17 residues.

The CDR3: CASGLPWDSMNTEAFF. The DNA of the CDR3 is TGTGCTAGTGGTTTGCCCTGGGACAGCATGAACACTGAAGCTTTCTTT. V usage is TRBV12-5 and J usage is TRBJ1-1; 7 bases fit TRBD1. This CDR3 has 16 residues. The germline gives CDR1 LGHNT, CDR2 FRNRAP. J was trimmed by 0 bases and V by 2 bases; bases with no gene match: 6. The full variable domain, with the rest looked up from reference TRBV12-5 and TRBJ1-1, is DARVTQTPRHKVTEMGQEVTMRCQPILGHNTVFWYRQTMMQGLELLAYFRNRAPLDDSGMPKDRFSAEMPDATLATLKIQPSEPRDSAVYFCASGLPWDSMNTEAFFGQGTRLTVV.

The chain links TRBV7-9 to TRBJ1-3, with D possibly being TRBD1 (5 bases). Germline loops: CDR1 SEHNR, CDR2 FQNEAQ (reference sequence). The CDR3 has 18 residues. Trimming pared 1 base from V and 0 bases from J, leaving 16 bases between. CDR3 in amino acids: CASSLGRARQFSGNTIYF. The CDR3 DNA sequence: TGTGCCAGCAGCTTAGGTCGGGCGCGACAGTTCTCTGGAAACACCATATATTTT. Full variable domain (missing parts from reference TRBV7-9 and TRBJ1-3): DTGVSQNPRHKITKRGQNVTFRCDPISEHNRLYWYRQTLGQGPEFLTYFQNEAQLEKSRLLSDRFSAERPKGSFSTLEIQRTEQGDSAMYLCASSLGRARQFSGNTIYFGEGSWLTVV.

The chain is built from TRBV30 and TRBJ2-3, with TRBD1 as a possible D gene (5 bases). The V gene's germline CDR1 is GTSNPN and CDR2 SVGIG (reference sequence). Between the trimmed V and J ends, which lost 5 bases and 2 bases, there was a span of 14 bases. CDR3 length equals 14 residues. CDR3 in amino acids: CAWGKDIITDTQYF. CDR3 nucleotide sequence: TGTGCCTGGGGAAAGGACATTATCACAGATACGCAGTATTTT.

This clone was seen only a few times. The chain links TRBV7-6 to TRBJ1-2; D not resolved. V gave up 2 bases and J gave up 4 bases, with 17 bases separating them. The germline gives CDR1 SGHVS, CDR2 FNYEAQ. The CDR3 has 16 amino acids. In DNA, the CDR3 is TGTGCCAGCAGCTTAACGTGGAATCCGTCGGGCTATGGCTACACCTTC. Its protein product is CASSLTWNPSGYGYTF. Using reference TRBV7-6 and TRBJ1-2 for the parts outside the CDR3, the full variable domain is GAGVSQSPRYKVTKRGQDVALRCDPISGHVSLYWYRQALGQGPEFLTYFNYEAQQDKSGLPNDRFSAERPEGSISTLTIQRTEQRDSAMYRCASSLTWNPSGYGYTFGSGTRLTVV.

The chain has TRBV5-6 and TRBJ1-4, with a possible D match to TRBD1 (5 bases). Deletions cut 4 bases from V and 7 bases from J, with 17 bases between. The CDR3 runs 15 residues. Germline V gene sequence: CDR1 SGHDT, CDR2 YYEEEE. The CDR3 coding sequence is TGTGCCAGCAGCGGTGGGACGGCCGGGGGTGAAAAACTGTTTTTT. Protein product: CASSGGTAGGEKLFF.

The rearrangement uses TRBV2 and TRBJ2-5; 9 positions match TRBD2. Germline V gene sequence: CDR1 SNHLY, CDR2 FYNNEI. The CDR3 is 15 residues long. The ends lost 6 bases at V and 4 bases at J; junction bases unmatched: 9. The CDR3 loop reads CASRGGGDPRETQYF. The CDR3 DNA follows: TGTGCCAGCAGAGGCGGGGGGGACCCGCGAGAGACCCAGTACTTC.

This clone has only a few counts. CDR3 protein: CASSLSGQGASGYTF. Written as DNA, the CDR3 is TGCGCCAGCAGCTTGTCGGGGCAGGGGGCCTCTGGCTACACCTTC. The chain uses TRBV5-1 and TRBJ1-2, with 8 bases identical to TRBD1. Germline CDR1 and CDR2: SGHRS and YFSETQ. This CDR3 region has 15 residues. The V gene end was trimmed by 1 base and the J gene end by 7 bases; junction bases not matched to a gene: 9.

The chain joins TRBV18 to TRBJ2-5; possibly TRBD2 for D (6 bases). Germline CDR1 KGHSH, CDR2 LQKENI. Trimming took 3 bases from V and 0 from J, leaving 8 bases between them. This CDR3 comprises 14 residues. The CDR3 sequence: CASSPSGDQETQYF. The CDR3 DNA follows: TGTGCCAGCTCACCGTCGGGGGACCAAGAGACCCAGTACTTC.

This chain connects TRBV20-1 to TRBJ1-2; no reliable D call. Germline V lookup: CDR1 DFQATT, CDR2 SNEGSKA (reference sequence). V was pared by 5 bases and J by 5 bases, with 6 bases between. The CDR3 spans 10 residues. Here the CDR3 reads CSAAAYGYTF. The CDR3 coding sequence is TGCAGTGCTGCGGCTTATGGCTACACCTTC.

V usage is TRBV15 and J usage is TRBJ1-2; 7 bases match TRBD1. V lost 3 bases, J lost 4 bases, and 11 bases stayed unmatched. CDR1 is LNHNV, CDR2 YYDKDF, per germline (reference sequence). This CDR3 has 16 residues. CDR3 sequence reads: CATSRLLARGAYGYTF. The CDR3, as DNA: TGTGCCACCAGCAGGTTACTGGCCAGGGGGGCCTATGGCTACACCTTC.

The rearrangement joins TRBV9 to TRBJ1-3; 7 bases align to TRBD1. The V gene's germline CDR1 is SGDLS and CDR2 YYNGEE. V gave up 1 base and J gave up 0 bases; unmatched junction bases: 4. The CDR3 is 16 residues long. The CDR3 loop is CASSVTGVDSGNTIYF. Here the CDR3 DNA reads TGTGCCAGCAGCGTAACAGGGGTCGACTCTGGAAACACCATATATTTT.

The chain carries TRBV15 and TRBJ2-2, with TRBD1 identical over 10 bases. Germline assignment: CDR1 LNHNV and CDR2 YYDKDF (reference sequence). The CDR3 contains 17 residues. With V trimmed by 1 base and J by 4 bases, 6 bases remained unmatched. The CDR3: CATSRGRTGGRTGELFF. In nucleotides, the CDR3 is TGTGCCACCAGCAGAGGAAGGACAGGGGGACGCACCGGGGAGCTGTTTTTT.

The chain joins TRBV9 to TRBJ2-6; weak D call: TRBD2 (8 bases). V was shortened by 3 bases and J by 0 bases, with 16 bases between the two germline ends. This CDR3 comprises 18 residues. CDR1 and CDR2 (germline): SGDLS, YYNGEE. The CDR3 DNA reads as TGTGCCAGCAGCGCGGGGGGGACAGCCTTCTCTGGGGCCAACGTCCTGACTTTC. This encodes CASSAGGTAFSGANVLTF.

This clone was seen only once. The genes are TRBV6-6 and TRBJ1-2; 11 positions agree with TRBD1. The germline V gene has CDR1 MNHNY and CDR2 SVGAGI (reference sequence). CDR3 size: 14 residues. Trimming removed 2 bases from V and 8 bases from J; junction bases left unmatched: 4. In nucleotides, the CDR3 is TGTGCCAGCAGTTACGGACAGGGGGCGAAGGGCTACACCTTC. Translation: CASSYGQGAKGYTF.

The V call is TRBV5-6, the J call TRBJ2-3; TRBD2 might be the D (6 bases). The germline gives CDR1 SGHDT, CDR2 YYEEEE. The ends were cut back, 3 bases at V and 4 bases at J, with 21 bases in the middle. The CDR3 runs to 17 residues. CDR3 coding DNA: TGTGCCAGCAGCTCCTTATTTCTACCGGGGGTAGCAGATACGCAGTATTTT. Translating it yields CASSSLFLPGVADTQYF.

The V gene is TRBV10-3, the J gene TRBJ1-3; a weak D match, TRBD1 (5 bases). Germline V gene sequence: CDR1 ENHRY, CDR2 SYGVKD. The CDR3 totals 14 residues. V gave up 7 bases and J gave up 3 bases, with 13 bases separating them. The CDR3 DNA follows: TGTGCCATCACCGGGGGGACCGGTGGAAACACCATATATTTT. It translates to CAITGGTGGNTIYF.

The CDR3 sequence: CASSPAGTGGLYEQYF. CDR3 sequence (DNA): TGTGCCAGCAGCCCCGCCGGGACAGGGGGCCTTTACGAGCAGTACTTC. The chain links TRBV6-6 to TRBJ2-7; 12 positions match TRBD1. Germline assignment: CDR1 MNHNY and CDR2 SVGAGI (reference sequence). The CDR3 is 16 residues long. J lost 4 bases, V lost 6 bases, and 10 bases had no gene match.

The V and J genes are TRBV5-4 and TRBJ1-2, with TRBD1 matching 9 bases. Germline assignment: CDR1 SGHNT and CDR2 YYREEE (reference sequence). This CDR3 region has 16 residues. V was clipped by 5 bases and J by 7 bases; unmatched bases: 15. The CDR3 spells CASSRNNRGLMGGYTF. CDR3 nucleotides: TGTGCCAGCAGTCGTAACAACAGGGGGCTGATGGGTGGCTACACCTTC.

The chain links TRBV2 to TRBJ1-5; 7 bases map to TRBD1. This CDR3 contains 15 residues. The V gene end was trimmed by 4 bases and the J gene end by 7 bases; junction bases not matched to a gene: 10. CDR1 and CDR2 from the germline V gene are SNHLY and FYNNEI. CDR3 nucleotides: TGTGCCAGCAGTGGCCGTGGCACAGGGGAGCAGCCCCAGCATTTT. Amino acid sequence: CASSGRGTGEQPQHF.